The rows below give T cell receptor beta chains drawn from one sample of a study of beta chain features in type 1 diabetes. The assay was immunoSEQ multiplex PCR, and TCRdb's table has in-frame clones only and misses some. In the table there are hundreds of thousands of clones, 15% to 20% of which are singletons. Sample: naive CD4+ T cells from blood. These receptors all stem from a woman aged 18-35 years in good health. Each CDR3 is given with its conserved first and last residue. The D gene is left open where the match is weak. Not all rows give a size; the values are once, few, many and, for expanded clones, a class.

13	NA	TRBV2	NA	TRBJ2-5	TGTGCCAGCAGTGAAGACAACAAAGAGACCCAGTACTTC	CASSEDNKETQYF
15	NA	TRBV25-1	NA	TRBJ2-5	TGTGCCAGCAGCGCCCTTGATAGTGGAGTTGGGACCCAGTACTTC	CASSALDSGVGTQYF
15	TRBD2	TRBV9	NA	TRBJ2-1	TGTGCCAGCAGCCCCTCTCTAGCGGTCTACAATGAGCAGTTCTTC	CASSPSLAVYNEQFF
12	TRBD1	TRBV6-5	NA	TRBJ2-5	TGTGCCAGCAGTTTTCAGGGGGTGACCCAGTACTTC	CASSFQGVTQYF
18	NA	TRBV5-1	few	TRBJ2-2	TGCGCCAGCAGCTTGTTGCCCCCCAGGGAAGGGAACACCGGGGAGCTGTTTTTT	CASSLLPPREGNTGELFF
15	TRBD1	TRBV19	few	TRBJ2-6	TGTGCCAGTAGGGACAGGGGTACTGGGGCCAACGTCCTGACTTTC	CASRDRGTGANVLTF
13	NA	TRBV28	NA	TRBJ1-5	TGTGCCAGCGGTGATGTCAGCAATCAGCCCCAGCATTTT	CASGDVSNQPQHF
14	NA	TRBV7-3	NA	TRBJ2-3	TGTGCCAGCAGCTCAGGGCCCAACACAGATACGCAGTATTTT	CASSSGPNTDTQYF
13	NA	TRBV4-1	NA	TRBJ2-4	TGCGCCAGCAGCCATGGGCCCCAAAACATTCAGTACTTC	CASSHGPQNIQYF
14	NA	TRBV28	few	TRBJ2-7	TGTGCCAGCAGTCCGACACGGGGGTTGGGCGAGCAGTACTTC	CASSPTRGLGEQYF
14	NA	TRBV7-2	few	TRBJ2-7	TGTGCCAGCAGCTTATATCGGGATGCGGACGAGCAGTACTTC	CASSLYRDADEQYF
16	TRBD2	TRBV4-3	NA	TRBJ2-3	TGCGCCAGCAGCCGCGATCTAGCGGGAGGCGCAGATACGCAGTATTTT	CASSRDLAGGADTQYF
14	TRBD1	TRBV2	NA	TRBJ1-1	TGTGCCAGCAGTGGCCACAGGGGGCGGACTGAAGCTTTCTTT	CASSGHRGRTEAFF
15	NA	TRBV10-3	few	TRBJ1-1	TGTGCCATCAGTGAGGCCGAGACAGGGAACACTGAAGCTTTCTTT	CAISEAETGNTEAFF
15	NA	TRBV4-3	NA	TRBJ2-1	TGCGCCAGCAGCCAAGGGGTTACGCCCTACAATGAGCAGTTCTTC	CASSQGVTPYNEQFF
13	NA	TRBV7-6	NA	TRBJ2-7	TGTGCCAGCAGCTTAGGACGATCACGGCCGCCGTACTTC	CASSLGRSRPPYF
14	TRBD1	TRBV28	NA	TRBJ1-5	TGTGCCAGCAGGGACAGGGGTTTGGATCAGCCCCAGCATTTT	CASRDRGLDQPQHF
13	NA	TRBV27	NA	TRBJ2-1	TGTGCCAGCAGTTTATCGTGGGCTTCTGAGCAGTTCTTC	CASSLSWASEQFF
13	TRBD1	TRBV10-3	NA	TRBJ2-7	TGTGCCATCAGAAGACAGGGGGCGGACGAGCAGTACTTC	CAIRRQGADEQYF
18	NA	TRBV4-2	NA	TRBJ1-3	TGTGCCAGCAGCCTTGCCCACGGACAGCCTTACTCTGGAAACACCATATATTTT	CASSLAHGQPYSGNTIYF
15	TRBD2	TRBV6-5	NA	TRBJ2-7	TGTGCCAGCAGTTACGGACTAGCGGGGAGCTACGAGCAGTACTTC	CASSYGLAGSYEQYF
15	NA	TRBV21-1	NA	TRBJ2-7	TGTGCCAGCAGCAAAGTAAGACGACTCGGGTACGAGCAGTACTTC	CASSKVRRLGYEQYF
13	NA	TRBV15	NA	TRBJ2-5	TGTGCCACCAGCAGAGCCCCGGGGGAGACCCAGTACTTC	CATSRAPGETQYF
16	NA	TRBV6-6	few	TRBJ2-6	TGTGCCAGCAGTTACAGTGGGGGCTCTGGGGCCAACGTCCTGACTTTC	CASSYSGGSGANVLTF
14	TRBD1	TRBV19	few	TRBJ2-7	TGTGCCAGTAGTATACTAGGACAGGGGACCGAGCAGTACTTC	CASSILGQGTEQYF
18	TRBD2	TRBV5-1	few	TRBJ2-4	TGCGCCAGCAGTTCTGGAGGGACTAGCGGGACCCCCAAAAACATTCAGTACTTC	CASSSGGTSGTPKNIQYF
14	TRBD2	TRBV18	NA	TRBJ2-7	TGTGCCAGCTCGCCCGGGACTAGCTCCCCCGAGCAGTACTTC	CASSPGTSSPEQYF
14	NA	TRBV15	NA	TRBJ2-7	TGTGCCACCAGCAGATTCAGGGTTGGGTACGAGCAGTACTTC	CATSRFRVGYEQYF
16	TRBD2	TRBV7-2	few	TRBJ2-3	TGTGCCAGCAGCTTAGGACTAGCGGGCCGCACAGATACGCAGTATTTT	CASSLGLAGRTDTQYF
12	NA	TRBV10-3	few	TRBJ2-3	TGTGCCATCAGTGAGTCAGCAGATACGCAGTATTTT	CAISESADTQYF
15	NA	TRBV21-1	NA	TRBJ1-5	TGTGCCAGAGGGCCTAGGGAGGGCCCCGATCAGCCCCAGCATTTT	CARGPREGPDQPQHF
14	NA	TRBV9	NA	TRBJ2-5	TGTGCCAGCAGCGTACGCCCTGGCGGGGAGACCCAGTACTTC	CASSVRPGGETQYF
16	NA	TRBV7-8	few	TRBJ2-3	TGTGCCAGCAGCTTAGCATCGGCAGGGGACACAGATACGCAGTATTTT	CASSLASAGDTDTQYF
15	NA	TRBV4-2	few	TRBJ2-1	TGTGCCAGCAGCCAAGAACTAGGGTATAGGGATGAGCAGTTCTTC	CASSQELGYRDEQFF
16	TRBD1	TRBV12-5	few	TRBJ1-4	TGTGCTAGTGGTTGCCTCTCCGGGACAGGGAATGAAAAACTGTTTTTT	CASGCLSGTGNEKLFF
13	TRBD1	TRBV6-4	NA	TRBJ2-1	TGTGCCAGCAGCCGAGAGGGGGCTGGTGAGCAGTTCTTC	CASSREGAGEQFF
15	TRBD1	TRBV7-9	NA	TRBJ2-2	TGTGCCAGCAGCGACAGGGTTGCTGACACCGGGGAGCTGTTTTTT	CASSDRVADTGELFF
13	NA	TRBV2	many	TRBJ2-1	TGTGCCAGCAGTGAGCGGCTCGTCAATGAGCAGTTCTTC	CASSERLVNEQFF
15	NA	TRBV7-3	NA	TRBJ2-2	TGTGCCAGCAGCTTATTAGGTGCGAACACCGGGGAGCTGTTTTTT	CASSLLGANTGELFF
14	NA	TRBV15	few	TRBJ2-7	TGTGCCACCAGCAGAGATGGCACAATCTACGAGCAGTACTTC	CATSRDGTIYEQYF
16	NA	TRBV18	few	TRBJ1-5	TGTGCCAGCTCAAAGTCTCCAGATATAGAGAATCAGCCCCAGCATTTT	CASSKSPDIENQPQHF
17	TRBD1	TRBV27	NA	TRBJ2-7	TGTGCCAGCAGTTTATCGGGTACAGGGGGAGTCCCCTACGAGCAGTACTTC	CASSLSGTGGVPYEQYF
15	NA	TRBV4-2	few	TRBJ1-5	TGTGCCAGCAGCCAAGATGGGTGGGGTGGTCAGCCCCAGCATTTT	CASSQDGWGGQPQHF
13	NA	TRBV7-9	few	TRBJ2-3	TGTGCCAGCAAGAACGGGGGCACAGATACGCAGTATTTT	CASKNGGTDTQYF
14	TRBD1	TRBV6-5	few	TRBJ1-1	TGTGCCAGCAGCCCACAGGGGGGAGGCACTGAAGCTTTCTTT	CASSPQGGGTEAFF
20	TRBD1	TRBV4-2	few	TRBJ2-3	TGTGCCAGCAGCCACTTCTTACCGGACAGGAGCGCAACTAGCACAGATACGCAGTATTTT	CASSHFLPDRSATSTDTQYF
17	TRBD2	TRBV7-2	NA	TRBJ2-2	TGTGCCAGCAGCTTTGGTTTCGGCGGGAGGAAAACCGGGGAGCTGTTTTTT	CASSFGFGGRKTGELFF
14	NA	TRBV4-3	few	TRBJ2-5	TGCGCCAGCAGCCAAGTAGGCACACAAGAGACCCAGTACTTC	CASSQVGTQETQYF
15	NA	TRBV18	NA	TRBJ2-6	TGTGCCAGCTCACCACGCGACTCTGGGGCCAACGTCCTGACTTTC	CASSPRDSGANVLTF
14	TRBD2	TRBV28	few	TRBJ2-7	TGTGCCAGCAGTTCTCCGGGACTAGTTTACGAGCAGTACTTC	CASSSPGLVYEQYF
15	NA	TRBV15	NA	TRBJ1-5	TGTGCCACCAGCAGAGTGGGGGGTGGCAATCAGCCCCAGCATTTT	CATSRVGGGNQPQHF
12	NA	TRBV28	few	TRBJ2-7	TGTGCCAGCACGCCTTCCTGGGACGAGCAGTACTTC	CASTPSWDEQYF
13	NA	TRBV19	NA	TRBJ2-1	TGTGCCAGTAGTACCCCCAAGGTGAATGAGCAGTTCTTC	CASSTPKVNEQFF
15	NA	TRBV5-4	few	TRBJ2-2	TGTGCCAGCAGCTTGGGCAGAAAAAACACCGGGGAGCTGTTTTTT	CASSLGRKNTGELFF
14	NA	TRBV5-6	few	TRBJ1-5	TGTGCCAGCAGTGGGACAATAAGCAATCAGCCCCAGCATTTT	CASSGTISNQPQHF
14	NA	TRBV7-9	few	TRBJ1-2	TGTGCCAGCGCATTGGGGCAGTCGGACTATGGCTACACCTTC	CASALGQSDYGYTF
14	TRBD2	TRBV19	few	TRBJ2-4	TGTGCCAGTACCGATCGGGGGGACGAAAACATTCAGTACTTC	CASTDRGDENIQYF
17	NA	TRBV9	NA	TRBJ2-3	TGTGCCAGCAGCGCCCGACCGCAGGCCAGAGGCACAGATACGCAGTATTTT	CASSARPQARGTDTQYF
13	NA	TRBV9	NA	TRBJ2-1	TGTGCCAGCAGCCCCTCCCTGGCCGGTGAGCAGTTCTTC	CASSPSLAGEQFF